This TCR beta chain was captured in a study of PD-L1 blockade in urothelial cancer. The templates were synthetic TCR analogs, and they were spiked into each PCR. Measured with immunoSEQ multiplex PCR; TCRdb has only the in-frame clones, and not every one. The sample includes about 52,000 clones, approximately 80% of them seen just once. Time point: pretreatment peripheral blood. The trim removed 5 bases at V and 1 base at J, leaving 6 bases unmatched. The CDR3 sequence is 14 residues long. Germline assignment: CDR1 GTSNPN and CDR2 SVGIG (reference sequence). Sample: PBMCs, taken around atezolizumab (anti-PD-L1) treatment. The chain carries TRBV30 and TRBJ2-5, with 8 bases aligning to TRBD1. This TCR came from a man aged 45 to 65 with urothelial cancer. This CDR3 is CAWRNRGTQETQYF. CDR3 coding DNA: TGTGCCTGGCGAAACAGGGGGACCCAAGAGACCCAGTACTTC. Filled out from reference TRBV30 and TRBJ2-5, the complete variable domain reads SQTIHQWPATLVQPVGSPLSLECTVEGTSNPNLYWYRQAAGRGLQLLFYSVGIGQISSEVPQNLSASRPQDRQFILSSKKLLLSDSGFYLCAWRNRGTQETQYFGPGTRLLVL.